At least ten counts were recorded for the clone carrying this TCR beta chain. Its cognate antigen is unknown. The data stem from a study of T cells in Graves' hyperthyroidism and ophthalmopathy. Amplification of TCR beta CDR3 regions was performed using RNA transcripts as template. HTBI primers were used for first-round RT-PCR of the TCR CDR3. Each CDR3 protein is one row after TCRdb ran MiXCR on the multiplex PCR reads. Of 530,000 or so distinct CDR3 sequences detected, approximately 17% appear once; the ten largest clones hold roughly a sixth. Lactation, pregnancy, other autoimmune disease or uncontrolled infection led to exclusion of patients. General study points: Most thyroid clonotypes with frequency above 0.001 were detected in blood. Ophthalmopathy cases were set apart from stable hyperthyroidism by a 13 V-J model. The model made its ophthalmopathy prediction, and onset followed a median around six months later.

This TCR came from a woman aged 18-29 years with Graves' ophthalmopathy. What was sequenced was blood.

CDR3 bases: TGTGCCAGCTCACCCCCTGAGGGTGGGAATGAGCAGTTCTTC. Amino acid sequence: CASSPPEGGNEQFF. This rearrangement joins TRBV18 to TRBJ2-1; tentative D call: TRBD2 (5 bases). The CDR3 length is 14 residues. Deletions cut 3 bases from V and 7 bases from J, with 13 bases between. From germline, CDR1 is KGHSH and CDR2 LQKENI.